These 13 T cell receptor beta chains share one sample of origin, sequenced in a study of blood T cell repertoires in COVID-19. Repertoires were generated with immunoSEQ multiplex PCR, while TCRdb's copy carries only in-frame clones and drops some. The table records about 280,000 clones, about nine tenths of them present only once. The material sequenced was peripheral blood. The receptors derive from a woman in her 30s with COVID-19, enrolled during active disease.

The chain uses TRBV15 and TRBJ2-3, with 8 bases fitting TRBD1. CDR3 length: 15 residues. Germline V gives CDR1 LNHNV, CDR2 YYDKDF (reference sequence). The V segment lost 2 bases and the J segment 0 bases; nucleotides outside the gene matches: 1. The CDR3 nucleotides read TGTGCCACCAGCAGAAGGACAGGGAGCACAGATACGCAGTATTTT. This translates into CATSRRTGSTDTQYF. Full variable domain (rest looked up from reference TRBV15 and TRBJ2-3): DAMVIQNPRYQVTQFGKPVTLSCSQTLNHNVMYWYQQKSSQAPKLLFHYYDKDFNNEADTPDNFQSRRPNTSFCFLDIRSPGLGDTAMYLCATSRRTGSTDTQYFGPGTRLTVL.

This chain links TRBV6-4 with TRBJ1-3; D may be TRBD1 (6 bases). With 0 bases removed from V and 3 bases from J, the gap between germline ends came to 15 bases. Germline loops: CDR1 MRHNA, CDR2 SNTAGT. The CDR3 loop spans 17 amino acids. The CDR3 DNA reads TGTGCCAGCAGTGACTCCAGACAGGTGCGGCATGGAAACACCATATATTTT. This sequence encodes CASSDSRQVRHGNTIYF.

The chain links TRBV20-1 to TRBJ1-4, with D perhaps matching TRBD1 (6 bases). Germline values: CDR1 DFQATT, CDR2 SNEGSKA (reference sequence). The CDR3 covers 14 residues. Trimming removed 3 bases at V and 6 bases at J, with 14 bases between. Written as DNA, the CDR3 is TGCAGTGCTAGTACCGAGACAGGAGATGAAAAACTGTTTTTT. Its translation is CSASTETGDEKLFF.

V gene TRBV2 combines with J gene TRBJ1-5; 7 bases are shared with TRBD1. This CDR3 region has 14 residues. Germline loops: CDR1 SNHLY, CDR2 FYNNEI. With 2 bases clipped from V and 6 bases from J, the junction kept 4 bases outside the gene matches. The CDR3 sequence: CASSERGLGQPQHF. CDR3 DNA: TGTGCCAGCAGTGAAAGGGGGCTCGGTCAGCCCCAGCATTTT.

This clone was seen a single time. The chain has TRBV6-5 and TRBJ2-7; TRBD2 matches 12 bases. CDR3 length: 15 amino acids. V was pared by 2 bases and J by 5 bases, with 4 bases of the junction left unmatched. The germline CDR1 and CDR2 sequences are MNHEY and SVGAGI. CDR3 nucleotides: TGTGCCAGCAGTTACACTAGCGGGAGGTCGAACGAGCAGTACTTC. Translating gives CASSYTSGRSNEQYF.

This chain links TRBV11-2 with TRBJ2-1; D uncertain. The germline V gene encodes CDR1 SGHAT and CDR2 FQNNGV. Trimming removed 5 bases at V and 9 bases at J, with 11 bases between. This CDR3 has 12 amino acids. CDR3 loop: CASSPISSEQFF. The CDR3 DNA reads TGTGCCAGCAGCCCGATCTCGAGTGAGCAGTTCTTC.

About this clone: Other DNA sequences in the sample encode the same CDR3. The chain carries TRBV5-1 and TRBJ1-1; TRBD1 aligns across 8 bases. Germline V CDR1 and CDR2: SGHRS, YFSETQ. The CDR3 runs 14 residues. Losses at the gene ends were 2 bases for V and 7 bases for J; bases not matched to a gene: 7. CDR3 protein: CASSLGQGAGEAFF. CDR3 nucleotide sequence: TGCGCCAGCAGCTTAGGTCAGGGGGCTGGTGAAGCTTTCTTT.

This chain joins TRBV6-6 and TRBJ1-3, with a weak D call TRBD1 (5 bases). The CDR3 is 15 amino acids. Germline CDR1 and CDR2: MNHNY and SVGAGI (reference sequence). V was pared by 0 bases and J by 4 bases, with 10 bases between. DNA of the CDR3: TGTGCCAGCAGTTACTCGCCGGGGGAAGGAAACACCATATATTTT. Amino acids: CASSYSPGEGNTIYF.

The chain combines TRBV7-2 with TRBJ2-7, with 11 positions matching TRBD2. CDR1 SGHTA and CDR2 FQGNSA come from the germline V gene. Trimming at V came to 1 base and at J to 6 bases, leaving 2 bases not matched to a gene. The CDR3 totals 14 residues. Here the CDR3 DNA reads TGTGCCAGCAGCTTAGGGCTAGCGGGAGGCGAGCAGTACTTC. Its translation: CASSLGLAGGEQYF.

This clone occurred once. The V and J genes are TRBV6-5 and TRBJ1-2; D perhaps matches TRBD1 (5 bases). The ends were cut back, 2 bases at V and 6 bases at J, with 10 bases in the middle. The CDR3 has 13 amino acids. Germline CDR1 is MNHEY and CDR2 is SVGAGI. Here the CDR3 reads CASSYQDKDGYTF. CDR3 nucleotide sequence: TGTGCCAGCAGTTACCAGGACAAGGATGGCTACACCTTC.

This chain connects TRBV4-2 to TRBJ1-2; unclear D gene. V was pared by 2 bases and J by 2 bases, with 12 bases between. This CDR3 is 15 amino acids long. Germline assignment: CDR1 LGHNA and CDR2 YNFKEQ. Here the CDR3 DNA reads TGTGCCAGCAGCCAAAACGAGGGTCCGAACTATGGCTACACCTTC. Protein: CASSQNEGPNYGYTF.

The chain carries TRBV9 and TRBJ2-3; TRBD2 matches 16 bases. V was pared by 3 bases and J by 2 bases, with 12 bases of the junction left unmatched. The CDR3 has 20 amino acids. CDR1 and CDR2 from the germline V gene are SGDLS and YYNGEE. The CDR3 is CASSAVGTSGRAGNTDTQYF. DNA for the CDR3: TGTGCCAGCAGCGCGGTGGGGACTAGCGGGAGGGCCGGAAACACAGATACGCAGTATTTT. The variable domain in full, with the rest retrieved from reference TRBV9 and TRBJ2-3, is DSGVTQTPKHLITATGQRVTLRCSPRSGDLSVYWYQQSLDQGLQFLIQYYNGEERAKGNILERFSAQQFPDLHSELNLSSLELGDSALYFCASSAVGTSGRAGNTDTQYFGPGTRLTVL.

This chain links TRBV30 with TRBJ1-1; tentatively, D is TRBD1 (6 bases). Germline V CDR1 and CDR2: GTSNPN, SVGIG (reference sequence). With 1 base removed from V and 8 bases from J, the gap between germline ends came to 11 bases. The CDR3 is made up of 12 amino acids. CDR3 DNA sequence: TGTGCCTGGAGTGCCGCGGGGGCAGAAGCTTTCTTT. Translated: CAWSAAGAEAFF.